This T cell receptor (beta chain) was captured in a study of blood T cell repertoires in COVID-19. Profiling relied on immunoSEQ multiplex PCR, and the TCRdb table lists in-frame clones only, not all of them. Of more than 300,000 clones in the sample, more than 75% were seen once. Looked up from germline, CDR1 is SQVTM and CDR2 is ANQGSEA. CDR3 length: 13 amino acids. Trimming took 4 bases from V and 5 from J; bases not matched to a gene: 7. The receptor comes from a woman younger than 30 who had recovered from COVID-19. V is TRBV29-1 and J is TRBJ2-7; 8 bases are a match to TRBD1. The sequenced sample was PBMCs or T cells enriched from blood (not recorded which). Here the CDR3 reads CSVVQGAVDEQYF. The CDR3, as DNA: TGCAGCGTTGTGCAGGGGGCGGTCGACGAGCAGTACTTC.